These 7 T cell receptor beta chains were all obtained from the same sample, sequenced in a study of T cell responses to AZD1222 COVID-19 vaccine. The method was immunoSEQ multiplex PCR; TCRdb's version includes in-frame clones alone and lacks a portion of them. The sample has 130,000 to 150,000 clones, about nine tenths seen once. The sample consisted of peripheral blood, taken on day 0 of AZD1222 vaccination. These receptors all come from an adult in good health.

The chain links TRBV30 to TRBJ1-1, with 7 bases that match TRBD1. The CDR3 covers 13 residues. Germline-derived CDR1 and CDR2 are GTSNPN and SVGIG (reference sequence). V shed 4 bases and J 1 base; nucleotides not matched to a gene: 3. CDR3: CAWTGQSNTEAFF. The CDR3 coding sequence is TGTGCCTGGACGGGACAGTCGAACACTGAAGCTTTCTTT.

The chain has TRBV21-1 and TRBJ1-1; TRBD1 is the table's D call and was not checked against the DNA. TRBV21-1 is given as a pseudogene. This CDR3 region has 15 residues. CDR3 coding DNA: TGTGCCAGCAGCAAAGCCGCAGGGGCGGAGACTGAAGCTTTCTTT. Protein product: CASSKAAGAETEAFF.

The V gene is TRBV6-4, the J gene TRBJ2-3; 9 bases align to TRBD2. The length of the CDR3 is 15 residues. V was clipped by 0 bases and J by 6 bases; unmatched bases: 4. CDR1 and CDR2 (germline): MRHNA, SNTAGT. The CDR3 spells CASSDSAGGPDTQYF. Here the CDR3 DNA reads TGTGCCAGCAGTGACTCCGCGGGAGGGCCGGATACGCAGTATTTT.

The genes are TRBV3-1 (or the pseudogene TRBV3-2) and TRBJ1-5, with D possibly matching TRBD1 (6 bases). The germline V gene encodes CDR1 LGHDT and CDR2 YNNKEL (reference sequence). This CDR3 has 18 residues. V was trimmed by 3 bases and J by 0 bases, leaving 18 bases between them. The CDR3 DNA follows: TGTGCCAGCAGCCAGCCGAGGACAGTCTGGTATAGCAATCAGCCCCAGCATTTT. This codes for CASSQPRTVWYSNQPQHF.

The rearrangement uses TRBV19 and TRBJ1-6; tentatively, D is TRBD1 (6 bases). Germline assignment: CDR1 LNHDA and CDR2 SQIVND (reference sequence). Trimming cost V 4 bases and J 8 bases, with 12 bases left between them. The CDR3 is 14 residues long. This chain's CDR3 is CASSTGAGDSPLHF. In DNA form, the CDR3 reads TGTGCCAGTAGTACAGGGGCGGGGGATTCACCCCTCCACTTT.

V usage is TRBV30 and J usage is TRBJ2-7, with unresolved D. CDR3 length equals 14 residues. V lost 0 bases and J 0 bases, leaving 9 bases between the germline ends. Germline values: CDR1 GTSNPN, CDR2 SVGIG (reference sequence). CDR3: CAWSVPRLSYEQYF. The CDR3 region has the DNA TGTGCCTGGAGTGTACCAAGACTCTCCTACGAGCAGTACTTC.

The chain combines TRBV7-2 with TRBJ2-3; weak D call: TRBD2 (6 bases). Per germline, CDR1 SGHTA and CDR2 FQGNSA. CDR3 length: 17 residues. Trimming left V 6 bases short and J 0 bases short, with 19 bases between. The CDR3 protein is CASSFPERGRSTDTQYF. DNA for the CDR3: TGTGCCAGCAGTTTTCCGGAACGGGGGAGGAGCACAGATACGCAGTATTTT.